This T cell receptor (beta chain) was documented in a study of shared clonotypes between healthy human individuals (dated by TCRdb to the early 2020s). Broadly, across the study: The cohort included a few men and a couple of women between 18 and 49 years of age. Leukapheresis yielded between about 0.8 and 8.9 billion PBMCs per donor. To estimate repertoire size and how much clonotype sharing occurs between individuals, the study deeply sequenced the blood TCR repertoires of roughly 5 healthy adults. Different laboratories and diverse techniques were used to prepare libraries and sequence TCR repertoires, to increase sequencing depth and limit assay-specific biases. For each donor, CD4 naive and CD4 memory were each run on three plates, CD8 naive on two plates, and CD8 memory on one plate.

As regards this clone: This clone's antigen is unknown. No clone much larger than this one lies a single base away; base qualities are absent.

Using the deep immunoSEQ assay, TCR CDR3 regions were amplified from genomic DNA by multiplex PCR. Genomic DNA extracted from each cell subset was distributed evenly over all wells of several immunoSEQ 96-well plates, and each plate served as one replicate. For sorted subsets, about 0.2 ug genomic DNA, equal to 30,000 to 35,000 T cell genomes, was loaded into each replicate PCR. Purified libraries were quantified with a Qubit 3.0 fluorometer, sized on a Bioanalyzer 2100, and re-quantified with the KAPA Library Quantification kit. Each immunoSEQ 96-well plate was sequenced on its own single-read 150-cycle Illumina NextSeq 550 flow cell. The study's processing was this. The immunoSEQ output contained only junctional sequences without quality scores, so filtering could not match that applied to full-length reads. To assign V/J genes and CDR3, sequences were annotated against IMGT germline references using PyIR, a Python wrapper for IgBLAST v1.9. Reads with weak V/J assignments (E-value above 1e-6), missing CDR3, stop codons, out-of-frame junctions, or ambiguous translated residues were removed. A V3J clonotype was defined by an identical inferred V gene, J gene, and CDR3 amino acid sequence. The percentage overlap between two repertoires was calculated by dividing the number of shared unique clonotypes by the size of the smaller repertoire. Richness of each repertoire was evaluated using RTK rarefaction, the Chao1 estimator, and Recon v2.1 estimates of unobserved clonotypes. For all TCRbeta clonotypes obtained by the gDNA method from a few donors, generation probabilities were computed with OLGA. In its TCRdb copy, this immuneACCESS table keeps in-frame sequences only and misses some clones. Where compared with another copy, unresolved V genes explain less than half of these, and the others have no known cause. Clone size and the V and J calls come from that table; the DNA yielded D and trimming. The sample contains millions of clones, 95% of them found a single time. The ten largest clones capture 0.1% to 0.15% of the sample.

The research as a whole found: Naive subsets generally had larger estimated clonotype richness than memory subsets. Sampling was limited to blood, and TCR repertoires in tissue likely differ from TCR repertoires in blood. Incomplete sequencing was indicated by rarefaction of sorted-subset datasets, despite the large sequencing depth. Compared with non-shared clonotypes, clonotypes shared by all four sorted-subset donors had higher generation probabilities. About 5% of naive CD4, around 4% of naive CD8, around 2.3% of memory CD4, and 0.4% of memory CD8 clonotypes were shared across a few donors. Based on pairwise subsampling, the degree of clonotype sharing among donors was expected to be affected by sequencing depth. Because the study included a small number of donors, the genetic and exposure-history diversity represented was limited.

Relative to germline, V is 7 bases shorter and J is 5 bases shorter, with 14 bases between their ends. CDR1 and CDR2 are read off the germline V gene as ENHRY and SYGVKD. Spanning cysteine to phenylalanine, the CDR3 consists of 14 amino acids. Just CDR3 DNA is preserved here, 42 bases in frame from base 1. The donors were healthy, HIV-negative adults who had no recently reported acute infections or vaccinations. All donors were Caucasian adults living in Nashville, Tennessee, USA. CD4+ T cells were enriched by magnetic negative selection, after which naive cells were positively selected on CD45RA and the negative fraction was taken as the memory subset. Blood was obtained by leukapheresis, after which PBMCs were separated by Ficoll-Histopaque density gradient centrifugation and cryopreserved in liquid nitrogen vapor phase. Purity and quantity of every magnetically sorted T cell population were checked by analytical flow cytometry. From each sorted fraction, genomic DNA was isolated and quantified by UV absorbance on a Nanodrop 2000c.

This clonotype originated in a man aged 18 to 30 in good health. The sample was naive CD4+ T cells sorted from blood. Read against the paper, the sample's cell subset or site label means: CD45RA+ positively selected. The chain uses TRBV10-3 and TRBJ2-2, with a weak D call of TRBD2 (6 bases match). The CDR3 protein: CAITPAGRTGELFF. The nucleotides read TGTGCCATCACCCCGGCAGGGAGGACCGGGGAGCTGTTTTTT.